The 25 T cell receptor beta chains listed next were all sequenced from one sample in a study of metastatic and nonmetastatic thyroid tumors. TCRdb re-processed the PCR reads through MiXCR. In the table there are approximately 12,000 clones, approximately 33% of which are singletons. Treatment of any kind had been given to no patient before thyroid surgery. Sequenced material: tumor tissue. The source is a male donor with papillary thyroid cancer or a benign thyroid nodule (not recorded which). Some clones in this sample may be carry-over from other donors' samples.

This clone was detected a few times. The V call is TRBV6-1, the J call TRBJ1-3, with 7 bases that match TRBD1. The CDR3 has 15 amino acids. The germline V gene has CDR1 MNHNS and CDR2 SASEGT. With 8 bases clipped from V and 4 bases from J, the junction kept 11 bases outside the gene matches. The CDR3 coding sequence is TGTGCCAGCGACAAGAGACAGGGATCCGGAAACACCATATATTTT. The encoded protein is CASDKRQGSGNTIYF.

This clone counts as medium-sized. The V and J genes are TRBV7-8 and TRBJ2-1, with 10 positions matching TRBD2. The CDR3 covers 18 residues. The germline V gene encodes CDR1 SGHVS and CDR2 FQNEAQ. The V gene end was trimmed by 4 bases and the J gene end by 8 bases; junction bases not matched to a gene: 17. CDR3 bases: TGTGCCAGCAGCTCCCGGGCTAGCGGGAGTGTTCTCCCCCATGAGCAGTTCTTC. Its translation is CASSSRASGSVLPHEQFF.

This clone was observed a handful of times. The gene calls are TRBV2 and TRBJ2-5; TRBD1 agrees at 9 bases. CDR3 size: 14 residues. The V gene's germline CDR1 is SNHLY and CDR2 FYNNEI. The V segment lost 6 bases and the J segment 4 bases; nucleotides outside the gene matches: 6. The CDR3 DNA follows: TGTGCCAGCAGCGATACAGGGGGCGCAGAGACCCAGTACTTC. Translating it yields CASSDTGGAETQYF.

The rearrangement links TRBV7-2 to TRBJ2-7; D possibly corresponds to TRBD2 (6 bases). CDR1 is SGHTA, CDR2 FQGNSA, per germline. There are 14 residues in the CDR3. The CDR3 reads CASSLSRDSYEHDV. For the CDR3, the DNA is TGTGCCAGCAGCTTATCCCGGGACTCCTACGAGCACGACGTC.

The chain employs TRBV6-1 and TRBJ1-2; 7 nucleotides agree with TRBD1. V lost 6 bases, J lost 0 bases, and 4 bases stayed unmatched. CDR1 and CDR2 from the germline V gene are MNHNS and SASEGT. The CDR3 runs 14 residues. CDR3 sequence: CASSRQGPNYGYTF. The CDR3, as DNA: TGTGCCAGCAGCCGACAGGGACCTAACTATGGCTACACCTTC.

The chain combines TRBV6-2 or TRBV6-3 with TRBJ1-1; TRBD1 might be the D (6 bases). Germline V lookup: CDR1 MNHEY, CDR2 SVGEGT. V shed 9 bases and J shed 8 bases, with 16 bases lying between them. The CDR3 sequence is 12 residues long. CDR3 bases: TGTGCCAGTAGCTATGGGGGGGCAGAAGCTTTCTTT. It is translated as CASSYGGAEAFF.

A few counts support this clone. V is TRBV12-3 or TRBV12-4 and J is TRBJ1-5, with TRBD1 matching 10 bases. There are 16 residues in the CDR3. Trimming cost V 5 bases and J 4 bases; bases outside gene matches: 8. CDR3 DNA: TGTGCCAGCAGTCCTCGGACAGGGGGATTGAATCAGCCCCAGCATTTT. Its protein product is CASSPRTGGLNQPQHF.

The chain couples TRBV18 to TRBJ2-7, with 11 positions matching TRBD2. Germline V gives CDR1 KGHSH, CDR2 LQKENI. The CDR3 extends over 14 amino acids. With V trimmed by 2 bases and J by 4 bases, 1 base remained unmatched. The CDR3 nucleotides read TGTGCCAGCTCACCAGGACTAGCGGGTTACGAGCAGTACTTC. Encoded protein: CASSPGLAGYEQYF.

This clone occurred a few times. The chain couples TRBV2 to TRBJ2-7; tentatively, D is TRBD1 (6 bases). Germline V gene sequence: CDR1 SNHLY, CDR2 FYNNEI. Trimming removed 5 bases at V and 5 bases at J, with 7 bases between. CDR3 length: 11 amino acids. The CDR3 DNA is TGTGCCAGCAGTCACAGGGACGAGCAGTACTTC. This sequence encodes CASSHRDEQYF.

This clone was recorded a few times. DNA for the CDR3: TGTGCCAGCACAACTAGCGGGGGAACCTATACGCAGTATTTT. Translating it yields CASTTSGGTYTQYF. The chain has TRBV6-2 or TRBV6-3 and TRBJ2-3; TRBD2 aligns across 11 bases. Unmatched junction bases numbered 7, after V lost 7 bases and J lost 7 bases. Germline V gives CDR1 MNHEY, CDR2 SVGEGT. There are 14 residues in the CDR3.

This clone was observed a few times. V usage is TRBV20-1 and J usage is TRBJ2-2; either TRBD1 or TRBD2 may supply D (5 bases each). The CDR3 is made up of 13 amino acids. V lost 6 bases and J lost 3, with 11 bases in between. The germline V gene has CDR1 DFQATT and CDR2 SNEGSKA (reference sequence). Here the CDR3 DNA reads TGCAGTGCCACTGAGGGACACACCGGGGAGCTGTTTTTT. It yields the protein CSATEGHTGELFF.

This clone was observed a few times. V and J are TRBV24-1 and TRBJ1-5; no firm D call. The CDR3 length is 14 residues. The germline V gene has CDR1 KGHDR and CDR2 SFDVKD. The ends were cut back, 0 bases at V and 3 bases at J, with 5 bases in the middle. The CDR3 protein is CATSDLSINQPQHF. The CDR3, as DNA: TGTGCCACCAGTGATTTGTCAATCAATCAGCCCCAGCATTTT.

The sample holds a few counts of this clone. The CDR3 coding sequence is TGTGCCAGCAGTTTATCTTCCGGGACAGGGCGAGGCTACACCTTC. Protein product: CASSLSSGTGRGYTF. The rearrangement joins TRBV27 to TRBJ1-2, with TRBD1 matching over 9 bases. J lost 8 bases, V lost 0 bases, and 7 bases had no gene match. The CDR3 has 15 residues. From germline, CDR1 is MNHEY and CDR2 SMNVEV (reference sequence).

This clone has a single count. Written as DNA, the CDR3 is TGTGCCAGCAGCTTAACAGAAGCCTACGAGCAGTACTTC. Translated, it gives CASSLTEAYEQYF. This rearrangement joins TRBV7-2 to TRBJ2-7; D remains ambiguous. V was trimmed by 2 bases and J by 2 bases, leaving 7 bases between them. The CDR3 has 13 residues. CDR1 and CDR2 from the germline V gene are SGHTA and FQGNSA.

Sample share makes this clone medium-sized. V and J are TRBV24-1 and TRBJ2-3; D remains ambiguous. The CDR3 has 13 residues. The V gene lost 3 bases and the J gene lost 2 bases, with 5 bases spanning the gap. Germline-derived CDR1 and CDR2 are KGHDR and SFDVKD. The CDR3 sequence: CATSDLLTDTQYF. Written as DNA, the CDR3 is TGTGCCACCAGTGATCTTCTCACAGATACGCAGTATTTT.

The chain has TRBV4-3 and TRBJ2-7; TRBD2 aligns across 8 bases. The CDR3 is made up of 18 amino acids. Germline V gene sequence: CDR1 LGHNA, CDR2 YSLEER. Losses at the gene ends were 3 bases for V and 7 bases for J; bases not matched to a gene: 20. CDR3 region: CASSHQVLEAGVLGEQYV. In nucleotides, the CDR3 is TGCGCCAGCAGCCACCAAGTGTTGGAAGCGGGAGTTTTGGGGGAGCAGTACGTC.

The rearrangement joins TRBV6-1 to TRBJ2-7; weak D call: TRBD1 (5 bases). V was shortened by 5 bases and J by 5 bases, with 16 bases between the two germline ends. Germline V gene data show CDR1 as MNHNS and CDR2 as SASEGT. The CDR3 sequence is 14 residues long. CDR3 bases: TGTGCCAGCAGTAGGACATGGGGTAAGCACGAGCAGTACTTC. Protein: CASSRTWGKHEQYF.

The table lists this clone with many counts. This sequence joins TRBV9 and TRBJ2-3; tentatively, D is TRBD1 (6 bases). V was trimmed by 0 bases and J by 1 base, leaving 15 bases between them. In germline, CDR1 is SGDLS, CDR2 YYNGEE. This CDR3 is built from 17 residues. The CDR3 loop is CASSVAPTGFGTDTQYF. For the CDR3, the DNA is TGTGCCAGCAGCGTAGCACCTACAGGGTTCGGCACAGATACGCAGTATTTT.

This sequence joins TRBV15 and TRBJ2-7; D possibly corresponds to TRBD1 (6 bases). The germline gives CDR1 LNHNV, CDR2 YYDKDF (reference sequence). This CDR3 region has 16 residues. Trimming left V 0 bases short and J 3 bases short, with 15 bases between. CDR3: CATSREAPGVYYEQYF. The CDR3 DNA follows: TGTGCCACCAGCAGAGAGGCTCCAGGGGTTTACTACGAGCAGTACTTC. The variable domain in full, completed from reference TRBV15 and TRBJ2-7, reads DAMVIQNPRYQVTQFGKPVTLSCSQTLNHNVMYWYQQKSSQAPKLLFHYYDKDFNNEADTPDNFQSRRPNTSFCFLDIRSPGLGDTAMYLCATSREAPGVYYEQYFGPGTRLTVT.

By sample share, this clone is medium-sized. The chain uses TRBV14 and TRBJ1-2; D is perhaps TRBD1 (6 bases). This CDR3 is built from 15 residues. Trimming took off 1 base at V and 6 bases at J, with 15 bases between the two ends. Per the germline V gene, CDR1 is SGHDN and CDR2 is FVKESK. The CDR3 loop reads CASSQVSGAGNGYTF. CDR3 nucleotides: TGTGCCAGCAGCCAAGTCTCGGGGGCGGGGAATGGCTACACCTTC.

Of note for this clone: A read error may account for a junction end that differs from germline. CDR3 in amino acids: CACSTRGAGQGKPQHF. DNA of the CDR3: TGTGCCTGCAGCACCCGAGGGGCGGGACAGGGGAAGCCCCAGCATTTT. This chain links TRBV5-8 with TRBJ1-5; 10 bases map to TRBD1. Per the germline V gene, CDR1 is SGHTS and CDR2 is YDEGEE. There are 16 residues in the CDR3.

This clone was counted between two and nine times. The CDR3 loop is CASSSPEAQPQHF. The CDR3 nucleotides read TGTGCCAGCAGTTCCCCGGAGGCCCAGCCCCAGCATTTT. The chain couples TRBV6-2 or TRBV6-3 to TRBJ1-5; unclear D gene. In germline, CDR1 is MNHEY, CDR2 SVGEGT. V lost 4 bases and J 7 bases, leaving 11 bases between the germline ends. CDR3 size: 13 residues.

The rearrangement joins TRBV20-1 to TRBJ1-5; D gene uncertain. This CDR3 is built from 14 residues. The V end was cut by 0 bases, the J end by 2 bases, with 8 bases between. Germline V gives CDR1 DFQATT, CDR2 SNEGSKA (reference sequence). The CDR3 sequence is CSARDRRGNQPQHF. The CDR3 nucleotides are TGCAGTGCTAGAGATAGGAGGGGCAATCAGCCCCAGCATTTT.

This clone turned up a few times. The chain carries TRBV27 and TRBJ1-5, with D maybe TRBD1 (5 bases). The CDR3 spans 16 residues. Trimming left V 1 base short and J 6 bases short, with 16 bases between. Germline loops: CDR1 MNHEY, CDR2 SMNVEV (reference sequence). DNA for the CDR3: TGTGCCAGCAGTTTATTTGCCGGGGGACGAGGTCAGCCCCAGCATTTT. Its protein is CASSLFAGGRGQPQHF.

The chain links TRBV7-6 to TRBJ2-7; the match to TRBD1 covers 7 bases. The CDR3 loop spans 16 amino acids. V was pared by 1 base and J by 0 bases, with 6 bases of the junction left unmatched. Germline V lookup: CDR1 SGHVS, CDR2 FNYEAQ. CDR3 sequence (DNA): TGTGCCAGCAGCTTAGGTGGACAGGAATCCTCCTACGAGCAGTACTTC. It is translated as CASSLGGQESSYEQYF.